This TCR beta chain was observed in a study of blood T cell repertoires in COVID-19. In the study overall: The samples span acute and convalescent COVID-19 from the United States, Italy and Spain. PBMCs, B-cell-depleted T cells, or T cells were the source of the cDNA or gDNA that made up the material.

Original analysis: Counts of nucleated cells, estimated from reference gene primer amplification, were obtained. This table comes from immunoSEQ multiplex PCR, and its TCRdb copy is limited to in-frame clones, with some not included. V and J calls and clone size are as listed in that table; D and trimming were resolved from the DNA. The sample carries under 300,000 clones, 89% recorded once. Germline CDR1 is MDHEN and CDR2 is SYDVKM. The CDR3 sequence is 18 residues long. V lost 2 bases, J lost 0 bases, and 8 bases stayed unmatched. This TCR was recovered from a woman in her 40s who had recovered from COVID-19. Sequenced: peripheral blood. The chain carries TRBV28 and TRBJ2-7, with 12 bases lining up with TRBD2. CDR3: CASSLTRLAGVSSYEQYF. DNA for the CDR3: TGTGCCAGCAGTTTAACCCGACTAGCGGGAGTATCCTCCTACGAGCAGTACTTC.